Presented here are 32 T cell receptor beta chains from one specimen sequenced in a study of patients and donors after allogeneic stem cell transplantation (dated by TCRdb to about 2020). Libraries were made using RT-PCR. The run used a NextSeq 550. Using fastp at Q25 and MiXCR, TCRdb reprocessed the public reads and kept productive beta chains. When rows share a CDR3 protein, they turn into one entry using the most common DNA and genes. The sample table holds about 200,000 distinct CDR3 sequences, of which around two fifths were seen once. Of the sample, 33% falls within the top ten clones. Specimen: blood, either unsorted or a sorted T cell fraction (not recorded which). The receptors shown here come from a human donor who was either an allogeneic HSCT recipient or a stem cell or donor lymphocyte infusion donor (not recorded which). It is not recorded whose cells these are; they may come from a transplant donor.

This clonotype was observed a handful of times. The chain joins TRBV27 to TRBJ1-5; D is unclear. Trimming removed 2 bases at V and 2 bases at J, with 7 bases between. The CDR3 extends over 14 amino acids. Germline lookup yields CDR1 MNHEY and CDR2 SMNVEV (reference sequence). For the CDR3, the DNA is TGTGCCAGCAGTTTAATCCCCGGCAATCAGCCCCAGCATTTT. It encodes CASSLIPGNQPQHF.

This clonotype has only one observation. The genes are TRBV12-3 or TRBV12-4 and TRBJ1-2; perhaps TRBD1 as D (5 bases). Trimming pared 0 bases from V and 4 bases from J, leaving 9 bases between. The CDR3 is made up of 14 amino acids. CDR3 in DNA: TGTGCCAGCAGTTTAGCTACCGGGGCCTATGGCTACACCTTC. Amino acids: CASSLATGAYGYTF.

The J gene is TRBJ2-1, the V gene TRBV5-1; perhaps TRBD2 as D (6 bases). Trimming cost V 2 bases and J 0 bases, with 12 bases left between them. CDR1 and CDR2 (germline): SGHRS, YFSETQ. The CDR3 length is 16 residues. The DNA for the CDR3 is TGCGCCAGCAGCTTCCTTAGCGGAAACTCCTACAATGAGCAGTTCTTC. Encoded protein: CASSFLSGNSYNEQFF.

The chain combines TRBV9 with TRBJ2-1; 7 bases are a match to TRBD2. The V and J ends lost 6 bases and 7 bases, in that order; junction bases with no gene match: 10. Germline loops: CDR1 SGDLS, CDR2 YYNGEE. This CDR3 is 14 amino acids long. The CDR3 region has the DNA TGTGCCAGCAAGGGAGGGGCAGGGTCGAATGAGCAGTTCTTC. The encoded protein is CASKGGAGSNEQFF.

The rearrangement uses TRBV7-9 and TRBJ2-1, with D uncertain. The CDR3 sequence is 14 residues long. Germline V gene sequence: CDR1 SEHNR, CDR2 FQNEAQ (reference sequence). V lost 0 bases and J 3 bases, leaving 6 bases between the germline ends. The CDR3 DNA reads TGTGCCAGCAGCTTAGCTCTAGTCTACAATGAGCAGTTCTTC. This sequence encodes CASSLALVYNEQFF.

The J gene is TRBJ1-2, the V gene TRBV5-1, with D possibly matching TRBD1 (5 bases). Germline V gene data show CDR1 as SGHRS and CDR2 as YFSETQ. This CDR3 contains 13 residues. The ends were cut back, 2 bases at V and 5 bases at J, with 10 bases in the middle. The CDR3 spells CASSFLGEYGYTF. CDR3 DNA: TGCGCCAGCAGCTTTTTGGGGGAATATGGCTACACCTTC. Variable domain in full (rest from reference TRBV5-1 and TRBJ1-2): KAGVTQTPRYLIKTRGQQVTLSCSPISGHRSVSWYQQTPGQGLQFLFEYFSETQRNKGNFPGRFSGRQFSNSRSEMNVSTLELGDSALYLCASSFLGEYGYTFGSGTRLTVV.

The sample holds a few counts of this clonotype. J is TRBJ1-5 and V is TRBV7-9; D is possibly TRBD1 (6 bases). Trimming stripped 6 bases from V and 5 bases from J, with 14 bases between. CDR1 is SEHNR, CDR2 FQNEAQ, per germline (reference sequence). This CDR3 comprises 14 residues. CDR3 DNA sequence: TGTGCCAGCAGTCTACAGGGTATCGATCAGCCCCAGCATTTT. This encodes CASSLQGIDQPQHF.

This clonotype has just a few counts. The V call is TRBV6-5, the J call TRBJ1-1; possible D gene TRBD1, 5 bases. This CDR3 spans 15 amino acids. Germline V lookup: CDR1 MNHEY, CDR2 SVGAGI. The V end lost 4 bases, the J end lost 0 bases, and 12 bases lay between the germline ends. CDR3: CASSLGLNVNTEAFF. As DNA, the CDR3 is TGTGCCAGCAGTTTGGGACTGAACGTGAACACTGAAGCTTTCTTT.

The J gene is TRBJ1-4, the V gene TRBV6-6, with D tentatively TRBD1 (6 bases). The CDR3 loop spans 15 amino acids. Germline V CDR1 and CDR2: MNHNY, SVGAGI (reference sequence). The V end was cut by 6 bases, the J end by 8 bases, with 19 bases between. The CDR3 coding sequence is TGTGCCAGCAGCTACCCCGGGACATCCCGGGAAAAACTGTTTTTT. Its translation: CASSYPGTSREKLFF.

The chain couples TRBV12-3 or TRBV12-4 to TRBJ2-1; D unclear. Trimming left V 0 bases short and J 10 bases short, with 7 bases between. The CDR3 is made up of 12 amino acids. The CDR3 DNA follows: TGTGCCAGCAGTTTAGCGGGTCGGGAGCAGTTCTTC. It encodes CASSLAGREQFF.

The chain combines TRBV27 with TRBJ2-5; 8 bases are shared with TRBD2. In germline, CDR1 is MNHEY, CDR2 SMNVEV (reference sequence). V lost 4 bases to trimming and J lost 2 bases; unmatched junction nucleotides: 6. This CDR3 has 15 amino acids. CDR3: CASSSSLAEQETQYF. The CDR3 DNA reads TGTGCCAGCAGTTCCTCACTAGCGGAACAAGAGACCCAGTACTTC.

The genes are TRBV4-3 and TRBJ1-3; TRBD1 is a possible D gene (5 bases). The germline V gene has CDR1 LGHNA and CDR2 YSLEER. This CDR3 spans 17 amino acids. The germline V and J ends were trimmed by 1 base and 2 bases, with 15 bases remaining between them. CDR3 loop: CASSQGLQGGAGNTIYF. The DNA for the CDR3 is TGCGCCAGCAGCCAAGGCCTCCAGGGAGGGGCTGGAAACACCATATATTTT.

The V call is TRBV5-1, the J call TRBJ1-2; D is perhaps TRBD1 (6 bases). Germline-derived CDR1 and CDR2 are SGHRS and YFSETQ. The ends were cut back, 4 bases at V and 1 base at J, with 11 bases in the middle. This CDR3 region has 14 residues. Written as DNA, the CDR3 is TGCGCCAGCAGCACCCGGGACATTAACTATGGCTACACCTTC. It yields the protein CASSTRDINYGYTF.

This chain links TRBV18 with TRBJ2-7, with a possible D match to TRBD1 (5 bases). This CDR3 has 13 amino acids. With 4 bases removed from V and 3 bases from J, the gap between germline ends came to 10 bases. In germline, CDR1 is KGHSH, CDR2 LQKENI. The CDR3 nucleotides are TGTGCCAGCTCACGAGACAGCTTCTACGAGCAGTACTTC. Protein sequence: CASSRDSFYEQYF.

The chain recombines TRBV5-6 with TRBJ1-2; no clear D gene. CDR3 length equals 14 residues. Germline V gives CDR1 SGHDT, CDR2 YYEEEE. Trimming shortened V by 6 bases and J by 1 base, and 13 bases separated the two germline ends. CDR3 in amino acids: CASTGEGFNYGYTF. In DNA, the CDR3 is TGTGCCAGCACTGGGGAGGGATTTAACTATGGCTACACCTTC.

There are a few counts of this clonotype. The V and J genes are TRBV4-3 and TRBJ1-1; 9 bases line up with TRBD1. V shed 3 bases and J 6 bases; nucleotides not matched to a gene: 5. Per germline, CDR1 LGHNA and CDR2 YSLEER. The CDR3 is 14 residues long. The CDR3 DNA reads as TGCGCCAGCAGCCAGTCAACAGGGGGCCCTGAAGCTTTCTTT. The encoded protein is CASSQSTGGPEAFF.

This clonotype was seen a few times. Written as DNA, the CDR3 is TGTGCCAGCAGTCCCCAGGGGACAGGGGGCGAAGGCTACACCTTC. Translated, it gives CASSPQGTGGEGYTF. The J gene is TRBJ1-2, the V gene TRBV12-3 or TRBV12-4; 12 bases are shared with TRBD1. The CDR3 runs 15 residues. V lost 5 bases and J lost 8; bases outside the gene matches: 9.

The chain uses TRBV5-1 and TRBJ2-3; 13 bases match TRBD2. CDR1 SGHRS and CDR2 YFSETQ come from the germline V gene. CDR3 length: 17 residues. Trimming took 4 bases from V and 1 from J; bases not matched to a gene: 6. Here the CDR3 DNA reads TGCGCCAGCAGCCCTAGACTAGCGGGAGGTGGCACAGATACGCAGTATTTT. Residues: CASSPRLAGGGTDTQYF.

This clonotype was seen more than once but under ten times. The V and J genes are TRBV27 and TRBJ2-1; D not resolved. Trimming stripped 3 bases from V and 4 bases from J, with 19 bases between. The germline V gene encodes CDR1 MNHEY and CDR2 SMNVEV (reference sequence). CDR3 length equals 17 residues. CDR3 nucleotide sequence: TGTGCCAGCAGTTTTGGCCTCACCGCAAACTTATACAATGAGCAGTTCTTC. This encodes CASSFGLTANLYNEQFF.

This clonotype was counted between two and nine times. The rearrangement joins TRBV6-5 to TRBJ1-2; D is unresolved. The germline CDR1 and CDR2 sequences are MNHEY and SVGAGI. V was clipped by 6 bases and J by 4 bases, with 18 bases between them. The CDR3 has 15 amino acids. The CDR3 region has the DNA TGTGCCAGCAGGGATTCGACATTGGGGTTCTATGGCTACACCTTC. Translating gives CASRDSTLGFYGYTF.

This clonotype was recorded a few times. The chain has TRBV20-1 and TRBJ1-1; no firm D call. V was clipped by 6 bases and J by 2 bases, with 4 bases between them. This CDR3 is built from 10 residues. The V gene's germline CDR1 is DFQATT and CDR2 SNEGSKA (reference sequence). DNA for the CDR3: TGCAGTGCCGCCAACACTGAAGCTTTCTTT. Translation: CSAANTEAFF.

This chain uses TRBV7-9 with TRBJ1-4; 7 nucleotides align to TRBD1. The germline V gene has CDR1 SEHNR and CDR2 FQNEAQ (reference sequence). The CDR3 has 15 amino acids. Unmatched junction bases numbered 4, after V lost 3 bases and J lost 3 bases. The CDR3: CASSFGQDSNEKLFF. The DNA for the CDR3 is TGTGCCAGCAGCTTTGGACAGGACTCTAATGAAAAACTGTTTTTT.

This clonotype was observed once. The J gene is TRBJ2-7, the V gene TRBV21-1; the table's D call, TRBD2, has no DNA check behind it. TRBV21-1 is assigned pseudogene status. The CDR3 length is 15 residues. The CDR3 DNA reads as TGTGCCAGCAAGGCTAGCGGGATGGACGGTCTCGAGCAGTACTTC. As protein: CASKASGMDGLEQYF.

The V and J genes are TRBV7-9 and TRBJ1-3; 7 bases are shared with TRBD1. The CDR3 has 13 amino acids. Losses at the gene ends were 5 bases for V and 7 bases for J; bases not matched to a gene: 5. Germline V gene sequence: CDR1 SEHNR, CDR2 FQNEAQ (reference sequence). CDR3 loop: CASSTTGLNTIYF. The CDR3 DNA reads TGTGCCAGCAGCACGACAGGGTTGAACACCATATATTTT. Variable domain in full (rest from reference TRBV7-9 and TRBJ1-3): DTGVSQNPRHKITKRGQNVTFRCDPISEHNRLYWYRQTLGQGPEFLTYFQNEAQLEKSRLLSDRFSAERPKGSFSTLEIQRTEQGDSAMYLCASSTTGLNTIYFGEGSWLTVV.

The V gene is TRBV5-1, the J gene TRBJ2-4; D uncertain. With 0 bases removed from V and 0 bases from J, the gap between germline ends came to 10 bases. Germline V gene sequence: CDR1 SGHRS, CDR2 YFSETQ. The CDR3 length is 16 residues. CDR3 sequence (DNA): TGCGCCAGCAGCTTGGACGGAGTTTTAGCCAAAAACATTCAGTACTTC. Encoded protein: CASSLDGVLAKNIQYF.

The genes are TRBV29-1 and TRBJ1-1; 8 bases match TRBD1. The CDR3 runs 12 residues. Germline V gene data show CDR1 as SQVTM and CDR2 as ANQGSEA. Trimming removed 7 bases from V and 4 bases from J; junction bases left unmatched: 5. The CDR3 sequence is CSADTGGTEAFF. The CDR3 DNA is TGCAGCGCTGATACAGGGGGCACTGAAGCTTTCTTT.

This clonotype was seen a single time. The chain carries TRBV27 and TRBJ2-2; D is perhaps TRBD2 (5 bases). The CDR3 has 13 residues. CDR1 is MNHEY, CDR2 SMNVEV, per germline (reference sequence). V was clipped by 6 bases and J by 7 bases, with 12 bases between them. The CDR3 DNA reads TGTGCCAGCAGCCCGTCTCGGGGCGGGGAGCTGTTTTTT. The encoded protein is CASSPSRGGELFF.

The V call is TRBV7-9, the J call TRBJ1-6; D unresolved. V lost 3 bases to trimming and J lost 8 bases, with 17 bases between them. This CDR3 contains 16 residues. Germline CDR1 and CDR2: SEHNR and FQNEAQ (reference sequence). CDR3 in DNA: TGTGCCAGCAGCTTTGGGTCCCTCCACGGGGATTCACCCCTCCACTTT. Translated: CASSFGSLHGDSPLHF.

In the case of this clonotype: The germline gene is not matched at one end of the junction; a read error may be the cause. V gene TRBV27 combines with J gene TRBJ2-1; 11 bases fit TRBD2. Germline V gives CDR1 MNHEY, CDR2 SMNVEV (reference sequence). CDR3 size: 15 residues. CDR3 nucleotides: TGTGTCAGCAGTTTAAGGCTAGCGGGAGGCAATGAGCAGTTCTTC. As protein: CVSSLRLAGGNEQFF.

This clonotype was recorded once. The V call is TRBV27, the J call TRBJ2-3; TRBD1 agrees at 8 bases. From germline, CDR1 is MNHEY and CDR2 SMNVEV (reference sequence). V trimming: 8 bases; J trimming: 0 bases; junction bases outside the gene matches: 7. This CDR3 region has 15 residues. The CDR3 nucleotides read TGTGCCAGCCGTATCACAGGGGGGAGCACAGATACGCAGTATTTT. Its translation is CASRITGGSTDTQYF.

This clonotype appeared a few times. The chain links TRBV30 to TRBJ1-1; weak D call: TRBD1 (6 bases). Per the germline V gene, CDR1 is GTSNPN and CDR2 is SVGIG (reference sequence). Trimming took 0 bases from V and 1 from J, leaving 9 bases between them. This CDR3 region has 14 residues. The CDR3 protein is CAWSVDSSNTEAFF. In DNA, the CDR3 is TGTGCCTGGAGTGTGGACAGTTCGAACACTGAAGCTTTCTTT.

The chain couples TRBV14 to TRBJ2-7; 8 bases align to TRBD1. The germline V gene encodes CDR1 SGHDN and CDR2 FVKESK. The CDR3 runs 15 residues. Unmatched junction bases numbered 3, after V lost 0 bases and J lost 2 bases. This CDR3 reads CASSQEGTGPYEQYF. The CDR3 DNA follows: TGTGCCAGCAGCCAAGAAGGGACAGGACCCTACGAGCAGTACTTC.